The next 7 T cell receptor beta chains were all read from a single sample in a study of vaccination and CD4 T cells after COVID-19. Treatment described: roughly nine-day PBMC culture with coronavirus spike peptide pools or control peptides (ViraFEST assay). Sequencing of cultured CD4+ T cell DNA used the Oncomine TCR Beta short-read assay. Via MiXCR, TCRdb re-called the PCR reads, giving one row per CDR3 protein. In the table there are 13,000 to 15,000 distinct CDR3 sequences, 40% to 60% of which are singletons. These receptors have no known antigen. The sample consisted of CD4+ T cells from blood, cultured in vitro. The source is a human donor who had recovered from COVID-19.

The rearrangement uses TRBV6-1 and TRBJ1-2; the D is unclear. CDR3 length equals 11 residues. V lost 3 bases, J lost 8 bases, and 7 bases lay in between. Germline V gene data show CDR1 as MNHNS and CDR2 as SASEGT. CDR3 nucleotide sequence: TGTGCCAGCAGTGAGGGAGTAGGCTACACCTTC. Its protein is CASSEGVGYTF.

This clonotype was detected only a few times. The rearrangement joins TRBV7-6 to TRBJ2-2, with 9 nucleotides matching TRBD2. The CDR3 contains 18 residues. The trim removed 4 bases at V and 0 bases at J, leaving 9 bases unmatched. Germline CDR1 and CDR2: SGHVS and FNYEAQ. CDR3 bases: TGTGCCAGCAGCTCCCCGGCGGGGGGGCACGCGAACACCGGGGAGCTGTTTTTT. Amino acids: CASSSPAGGHANTGELFF.

Here the CDR3 DNA reads TGTGCCAGCAGCTTACTGCAACCTGGGGCCAACGTCCTGACTTTC. Translation gives CASSLLQPGANVLTF. V gene TRBV7-9 combines with J gene TRBJ2-6, with no clear D. Trimming removed 2 bases at V and 2 bases at J, with 7 bases between. Germline V lookup: CDR1 SEHNR, CDR2 FQNEAQ (reference sequence). This CDR3 has 15 amino acids.

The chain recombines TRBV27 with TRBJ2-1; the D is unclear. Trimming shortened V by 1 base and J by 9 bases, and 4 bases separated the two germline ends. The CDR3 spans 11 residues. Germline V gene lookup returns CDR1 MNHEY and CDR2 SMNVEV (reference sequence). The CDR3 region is CASSLLGEQFF. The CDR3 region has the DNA TGTGCCAGCAGTTTATTAGGTGAGCAGTTCTTC.

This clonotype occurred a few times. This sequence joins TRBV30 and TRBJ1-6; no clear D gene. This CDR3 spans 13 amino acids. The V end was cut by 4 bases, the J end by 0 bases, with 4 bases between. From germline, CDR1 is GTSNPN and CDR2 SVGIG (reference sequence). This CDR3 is CAWTSSYNSPLHF. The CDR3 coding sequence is TGTGCCTGGACGAGCTCCTATAATTCACCCCTCCACTTT.

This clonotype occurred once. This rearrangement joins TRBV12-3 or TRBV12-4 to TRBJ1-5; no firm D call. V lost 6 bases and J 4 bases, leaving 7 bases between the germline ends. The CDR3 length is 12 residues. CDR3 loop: CASRNPNQPQHF. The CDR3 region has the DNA TGTGCCAGCAGGAACCCAAATCAGCCCCAGCATTTT.

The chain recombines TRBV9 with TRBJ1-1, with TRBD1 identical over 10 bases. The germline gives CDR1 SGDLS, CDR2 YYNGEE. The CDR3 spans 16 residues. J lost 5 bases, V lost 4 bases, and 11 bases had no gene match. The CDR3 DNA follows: TGTGCCAGCAGCCCCGGGACAGGGGCTCGAGGGACTGAAGCTTTCTTT. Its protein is CASSPGTGARGTEAFF. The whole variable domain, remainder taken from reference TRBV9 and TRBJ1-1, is DSGVTQTPKHLITATGQRVTLRCSPRSGDLSVYWYQQSLDQGLQFLIQYYNGEERAKGNILERFSAQQFPDLHSELNLSSLELGDSALYFCASSPGTGARGTEAFFGQGTRLTVV.